The present T cell receptor beta chain was sequenced within a study of regulatory T cells in long-lasting Graves disease. Whole-study findings and limits: Thyroid tissue was not sampled; only peripheral blood was. Sharing of public clonotypes was greater in persistent patients (roughly 2,900) than in new patients (approximately 940).

The CDR3 has 14 residues. Germline CDR1 is ENHRY and CDR2 is SYGVKD. As to this clonotype: Its antigen is not identified. A much larger clone lies one base from this, so it may be a read error.

CDR3 regions were amplified by Arm-PCR using iRepertoire HTBI primers to build TCR beta libraries. MiXCR, run by TCRdb on the multiplex PCR reads, gives a single entry per CDR3 protein. The table includes almost 350,000 distinct CDR3 sequences, 20% detected once. This sample's time point: persistent/refractory GD, antithyroid drugs over 5 years with positive TRAb. PBMC-extracted RNA yielded the TCR library. The clonotype comes from a female donor with Graves disease. The J gene is TRBJ2-2, the V gene TRBV10-3; D tentatively reads TRBD1 or TRBD2 (5 bases each). The sequenced sample was peripheral blood mononuclear cells (PBMCs), obtained when the disease was refractory, from a patient treated with antithyroid drugs. CDR3 amino acids: CAISGPTNTGALFF. The CDR3 DNA sequence: TGTGCCATCTCGGGTCCTACGAACACCGGGGCGCTGTTTTTT.